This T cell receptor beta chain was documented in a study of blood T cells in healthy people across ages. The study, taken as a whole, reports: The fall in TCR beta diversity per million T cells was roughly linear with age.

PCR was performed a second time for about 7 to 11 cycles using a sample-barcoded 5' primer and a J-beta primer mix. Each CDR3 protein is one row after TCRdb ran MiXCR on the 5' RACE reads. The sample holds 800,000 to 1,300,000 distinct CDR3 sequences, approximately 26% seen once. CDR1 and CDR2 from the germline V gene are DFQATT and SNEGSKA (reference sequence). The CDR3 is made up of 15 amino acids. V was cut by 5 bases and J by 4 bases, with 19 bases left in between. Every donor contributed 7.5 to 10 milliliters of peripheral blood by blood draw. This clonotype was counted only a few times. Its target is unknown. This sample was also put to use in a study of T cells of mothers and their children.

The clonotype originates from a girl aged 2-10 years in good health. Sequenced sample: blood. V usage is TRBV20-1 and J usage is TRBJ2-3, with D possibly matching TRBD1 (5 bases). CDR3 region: CSAPGAGPPADTQYF. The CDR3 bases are TGCAGTGCTCCTGGGGCCGGGCCCCCGGCAGATACGCAGTATTTT.